Following are 28 T cell receptor beta chains from one sample sequenced in a study of T cell responses to AZD1222 COVID-19 vaccine. Produced via immunoSEQ multiplex PCR; TCRdb's table is partial and in-frame only. The table has some 120,000 clones, about 83% seen once. Here the sequenced sample was peripheral blood, taken on day 0 of AZD1222 vaccination. These receptors came from an adult in good health.

The J gene is TRBJ2-1, the V gene TRBV28; possible D gene TRBD2, 6 bases. The V and J ends lost 8 bases and 9 bases respectively, with 23 bases between them. CDR1 MDHEN and CDR2 SYDVKM come from the germline V gene. The CDR3 loop spans 15 amino acids. The CDR3: CASFPQARVGGEQFF. CDR3 nucleotides: TGTGCCAGCTTCCCCCAGGCCAGGGTGGGGGGTGAGCAGTTCTTC.

The rearrangement uses TRBV18 and TRBJ1-6, with D hard to call. The germline gives CDR1 KGHSH, CDR2 LQKENI. CDR3 size: 16 residues. The V end lost 2 bases, the J end lost 3 bases, and 11 bases lay between the germline ends. CDR3 in DNA: TGTGCCAGCTCACCAACCGCTACAAACTATAATTCACCCCTCCACTTT. Translated: CASSPTATNYNSPLHF.

V gene TRBV29-1 combines with J gene TRBJ2-3; D is undetermined. The CDR3 runs to 11 residues. Germline V gene lookup returns CDR1 SQVTM and CDR2 ANQGSEA. V dropped 2 bases and J dropped 3 bases, with 3 bases sitting between them. The chain's CDR3 is CSVEPTDTQYF. DNA for the CDR3: TGCAGCGTTGAACCGACAGATACGCAGTATTTT.

The CDR3 DNA sequence: TGTGCCAGCAGCTTGGACGGGGAGCTGTTTTTT. The encoded protein is CASSLDGELFF. V and J are TRBV11-3 and TRBJ2-2; unclear D gene. V was pared by 3 bases and J by 7 bases, with 3 bases between. This CDR3 has 11 residues. Germline values: CDR1 SGHNT, CDR2 YENEEA.

J is TRBJ2-5 and V is TRBV28; 8 bases match TRBD1. J gave up 5 bases and V 6 bases, and 2 bases lay outside the gene matches. From germline, CDR1 is MDHEN and CDR2 SYDVKM. The CDR3 runs to 12 residues. The CDR3 protein is CASSRGRETQYF. DNA for the CDR3: TGTGCCAGCAGCAGGGGGCGGGAGACCCAGTACTTC.

The V gene is TRBV5-1, the J gene TRBJ1-2; TRBD1 matches 10 bases. J was trimmed by 8 bases and V by 4 bases; bases with no gene match: 8. Germline V gene lookup returns CDR1 SGHRS and CDR2 YFSETQ. There are 14 residues in the CDR3. CDR3 bases: TGCGCCAGCAGCGCTGACAGGGGGCTTAGGGGCTACACCTTC. This sequence encodes CASSADRGLRGYTF.

The J gene is TRBJ1-1, the V gene TRBV15; D is uncertain. Per germline, CDR1 LNHNV and CDR2 YYDKDF (reference sequence). V was shortened by 1 base and J by 6 bases, with 6 bases between the two germline ends. This CDR3 spans 12 amino acids. CDR3 DNA sequence: TGTGCCACCAGCAGAGTCCCACCTGAAGCTTTCTTT. Translated: CATSRVPPEAFF.

This clone was recorded once. The chain is built from TRBV7-3 and TRBJ2-1; a weak D match, TRBD2 (6 bases). The CDR3 is made up of 14 amino acids. Trimming cost V 5 bases and J 7 bases, with 15 bases left between them. Germline assignment: CDR1 SGHTA and CDR2 FQGTGA. The DNA of the CDR3 is TGTGCCAGCAGCCCCGGGGGATCCCCGAATGAGCAGTTCTTC. This gives the protein CASSPGGSPNEQFF.

This chain joins TRBV9 and TRBJ2-1; 7 nucleotides line up with TRBD2. The V gene's germline CDR1 is SGDLS and CDR2 YYNGEE. The CDR3 length is 21 residues. After removal of 4 bases from V and 4 bases from J, the junction contained 26 bases not matched to a gene. CDR3 sequence (DNA): TGTGCCAGCAGCTCTGTCGCTTTTGGGGGGGTAGCGGCCATTAAATACAATGAGCAGTTCTTC. Its protein is CASSSVAFGGVAAIKYNEQFF.

The genes are TRBV5-1 and TRBJ2-1; no definite D call. The CDR3 has 13 amino acids. V was trimmed by 1 base and J by 6 bases, leaving 8 bases between them. The germline CDR1 and CDR2 sequences are SGHRS and YFSETQ. This CDR3 reads CASSLTSPNEQFF. The DNA of the CDR3 is TGCGCCAGCAGCTTGACCTCGCCCAATGAGCAGTTCTTC. Using reference TRBV5-1 and TRBJ2-1 for the parts outside the CDR3, the full variable domain is KAGVTQTPRYLIKTRGQQVTLSCSPISGHRSVSWYQQTPGQGLQFLFEYFSETQRNKGNFPGRFSGRQFSNSRSEMNVSTLELGDSALYLCASSLTSPNEQFFGPGTRLTVL.

This sequence joins TRBV29-1 and TRBJ1-1; D is uncertain. CDR1 is SQVTM and CDR2 is ANQGSEA in the germline V gene. The CDR3 covers 12 residues. V lost 5 bases and J lost 0, with 7 bases in between. CDR3 bases: TGCAGCGTTATAGGGATGAACACTGAAGCTTTCTTT. This sequence encodes CSVIGMNTEAFF.

This rearrangement joins TRBV6-5 to TRBJ1-2; 9 nucleotides line up with TRBD1. CDR1 is MNHEY, CDR2 SVGAGI, per germline. This CDR3 has 14 residues. The J segment lost 8 bases and the V segment lost 6 bases, leaving 10 bases of the junction unmatched. Here the CDR3 reads CASSWTGDRQGYTF. The CDR3 DNA reads TGTGCCAGCAGCTGGACAGGGGATCGACAGGGCTACACCTTC.

The gene calls are TRBV11-1 and TRBJ2-5; TRBD1 agrees at 7 bases. Unmatched junction bases numbered 10, after V lost 4 bases and J lost 2 bases. In germline, CDR1 is SGHAT, CDR2 FQDESV (reference sequence). This CDR3 has 16 residues. In nucleotides, the CDR3 is TGTGCCAGCAGCTCAAGAATGGGACAGACACAAGAGACCCAGTACTTC. It translates to CASSSRMGQTQETQYF.

In its sample, this clone was seen a few times. The chain links TRBV6-6 to TRBJ2-2; D call uncertain. Per the germline V gene, CDR1 is MNHNY and CDR2 is SVGAGI (reference sequence). There are 15 residues in the CDR3. V gave up 0 bases and J gave up 4 bases, with 9 bases separating them. CDR3 protein: CASSYSRPSTGELFF. DNA of the CDR3: TGTGCCAGCAGTTACTCCAGACCTAGCACCGGGGAGCTGTTTTTT.

The chain links TRBV7-2 to TRBJ2-3; D unresolved. CDR1 is SGHTA, CDR2 FQGNSA, per germline. The CDR3 is 14 residues long. Trimming removed 5 bases from V and 0 bases from J, with 9 bases in between. The CDR3 protein is CASSPRPSTDTQYF. DNA for the CDR3: TGTGCCAGCAGCCCCAGGCCTAGCACAGATACGCAGTATTTT.

The chain employs TRBV5-1 and TRBJ2-3; possibly TRBD1 for D (6 bases). Trimming stripped 3 bases from V and 4 bases from J, with 15 bases between. The V gene's germline CDR1 is SGHRS and CDR2 YFSETQ. CDR3 length equals 15 residues. The CDR3, as DNA: TGCGCCAGCAGCTACTTAGGGGGACGGGCAGATACGCAGTATTTT. Its protein product is CASSYLGGRADTQYF.

The chain recombines TRBV5-1 with TRBJ2-5; TRBD2 is a possible D gene (5 bases). V dropped 1 base and J dropped 2 bases, with 9 bases sitting between them. CDR1 and CDR2 from the germline V gene are SGHRS and YFSETQ. The CDR3 covers 14 residues. The CDR3 DNA follows: TGCGCCAGCAGCTTGAGCGGCCAGCAAGAGACCCAGTACTTC. It specifies CASSLSGQQETQYF.

The rearrangement joins TRBV7-3 to TRBJ2-1, with TRBD2 matching 14 bases. This CDR3 spans 17 amino acids. Germline CDR1 reads SGHTA; CDR2 reads FQGTGA. After removal of 5 bases from V and 10 bases from J, the junction contained 13 bases not matched to a gene. CDR3 protein: CASSPGLAGGAVGEQFF. The CDR3, as DNA: TGTGCCAGCAGCCCTGGACTAGCGGGAGGAGCCGTCGGAGAGCAGTTCTTC. The whole variable domain, remainder taken from reference TRBV7-3 and TRBJ2-1, is GAGVSQTPSNKVTEKGKYVELRCDPISGHTALYWYRQSLGQGPEFLIYFQGTGAADDSGLPNDRFFAVRPEGSVSTLKIQRTERGDSAVYLCASSPGLAGGAVGEQFFGPGTRLTVL.

This chain connects TRBV27 to TRBJ2-1; D may be TRBD1 or TRBD2 (5 bases each). This CDR3 spans 15 amino acids. The V end lost 2 bases, the J end lost 5 bases, and 13 bases lay between the germline ends. CDR1 is MNHEY and CDR2 is SMNVEV in the germline V gene (reference sequence). The CDR3 region is CASSLGTPTNNEQFF. CDR3 DNA sequence: TGTGCCAGCAGTTTAGGGACCCCAACCAACAATGAGCAGTTCTTC.

This clone was seen once. This chain joins TRBV19 and TRBJ2-1; TRBD2 matches 14 bases. The CDR3 length is 17 residues. With V trimmed by 7 bases and J by 7 bases, 12 bases remained unmatched. Germline V gene sequence: CDR1 LNHDA, CDR2 SQIVND (reference sequence). In nucleotides, the CDR3 is TGTGCCAGTAAGGGGGGACTAGCGGGGGCACGCCCAAATGAGCAGTTCTTC. Translation: CASKGGLAGARPNEQFF.

The chain is built from TRBV19 and TRBJ2-2; 7 bases line up with TRBD1. The V gene end was trimmed by 3 bases and the J gene end by 4 bases; junction bases not matched to a gene: 8. Germline assignment: CDR1 LNHDA and CDR2 SQIVND (reference sequence). There are 16 residues in the CDR3. DNA for the CDR3: TGTGCCAGTAGTATTCTAAGGGGGCAGGGCACCGGGGAGCTGTTTTTT. Translation gives CASSILRGQGTGELFF.

The genes are TRBV19 and TRBJ2-1; 8 bases match TRBD2. V lost 5 bases and J lost 3; bases outside the gene matches: 15. CDR3 size: 18 residues. From germline, CDR1 is LNHDA and CDR2 SQIVND (reference sequence). Here the CDR3 reads CASSEFGTSASDYNEQFF. CDR3 bases: TGTGCCAGTAGTGAATTTGGGACTAGTGCATCAGACTACAATGAGCAGTTCTTC.

The V gene is TRBV30, the J gene TRBJ1-1; 11 bases align to TRBD1. The CDR3 runs 11 residues. Germline-derived CDR1 and CDR2 are GTSNPN and SVGIG (reference sequence). The V segment lost 8 bases and the J segment 8 bases; nucleotides outside the gene matches: 4. CDR3 coding DNA: TGTGCCAGCGGACAGGGGGCCGAAGCTTTCTTT. It translates to CASGQGAEAFF. The complete variable domain, with remaining parts taken from reference TRBV30 and TRBJ1-1, reads SQTIHQWPATLVQPVGSPLSLECTVEGTSNPNLYWYRQAAGRGLQLLFYSVGIGQISSEVPQNLSASRPQDRQFILSSKKLLLSDSGFYLCASGQGAEAFFGQGTRLTVV.

This clone was recorded once. This sequence joins TRBV11-2 and TRBJ1-1; D unresolved. Trimming pared 5 bases from V and 9 bases from J, leaving 16 bases between. Germline loops: CDR1 SGHAT, CDR2 FQNNGV. The CDR3 runs to 13 residues. The CDR3 sequence: CASSQERIPKAFF. The CDR3 DNA follows: TGTGCCAGCAGCCAAGAAAGAATCCCTAAAGCTTTCTTT.

The chain is built from TRBV3-1 (or the pseudogene TRBV3-2) and TRBJ2-1; 11 bases are a match to TRBD2. With V trimmed by 4 bases and J by 8 bases, 10 bases remained unmatched. The CDR3 consists of 16 residues. CDR1 is LGHDT, CDR2 YNNKEL, per germline (reference sequence). The CDR3 region is CASSRLAGPNIDEQFF. DNA for the CDR3: TGTGCCAGCAGCCGACTAGCGGGACCTAATATCGATGAGCAGTTCTTC.

The gene calls are TRBV2 and TRBJ1-5; D is possibly TRBD1 (5 bases). CDR1 SNHLY and CDR2 FYNNEI come from the germline V gene. The CDR3 covers 14 residues. Trimming removed 2 bases from V and 4 bases from J, with 9 bases in between. DNA of the CDR3: TGTGCCAGCAGTGAACAGGGACCTAATCAGCCCCAGCATTTT. This sequence encodes CASSEQGPNQPQHF.

The chain links TRBV27 to TRBJ2-7, with 13 bases aligning to TRBD2. The germline V gene encodes CDR1 MNHEY and CDR2 SMNVEV (reference sequence). The CDR3 spans 18 residues. V trimming: 4 bases; J trimming: 2 bases; junction bases outside the gene matches: 11. For the CDR3, the DNA is TGTGCCAGCAGTTCTGGGAGACTAGCGGGAGGTCGTCCCTACGAGCAGTACTTC. This gives the protein CASSSGRLAGGRPYEQYF.

The CDR3 spells CASSLMGANQPQHF. CDR3 bases: TGTGCCAGCAGCTTAATGGGGGCTAATCAGCCCCAGCATTTT. V and J are TRBV7-2 and TRBJ1-5; D possibly corresponds to TRBD1 (6 bases). V gave up 2 bases and J gave up 4 bases, with 9 bases separating them. Germline CDR1 SGHTA, CDR2 FQGNSA. The length of the CDR3 is 14 residues.